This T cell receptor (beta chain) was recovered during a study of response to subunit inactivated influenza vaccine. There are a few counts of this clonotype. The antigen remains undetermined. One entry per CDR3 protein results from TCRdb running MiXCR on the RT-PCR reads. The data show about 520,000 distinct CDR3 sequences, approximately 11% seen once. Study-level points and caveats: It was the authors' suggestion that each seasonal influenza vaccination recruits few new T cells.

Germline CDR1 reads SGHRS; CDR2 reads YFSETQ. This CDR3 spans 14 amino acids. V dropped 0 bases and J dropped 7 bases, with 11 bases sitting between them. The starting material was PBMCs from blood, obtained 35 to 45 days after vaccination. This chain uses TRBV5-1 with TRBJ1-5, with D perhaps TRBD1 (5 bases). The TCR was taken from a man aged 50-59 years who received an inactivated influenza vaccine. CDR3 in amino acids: CASSLEGTDQPQHF. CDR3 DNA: TGCGCCAGCAGCTTGGAAGGGACGGACCAGCCCCAGCATTTT.